This TCR beta chain was sequenced for a study of cytomegalovirus exposure and HLA in healthy donors. Study-level findings and limits: Most TCR sequences showed up rarely, but some public TCRs showed up in many donors. Presence/absence analyses assumed roughly uniform sequencing depth across donors, which may not hold.

About this clone: The antigen is unknown.

The PCR employed 60 Vbeta primers together with 13 Jbeta primers. The repertoire was sequenced with immunoSEQ multiplex PCR; TCRdb's copy has only in-frame clones and lacks some. The sample comprises approximately 200,000 clones, almost 80% of which are singletons, and 1.5% to 2% rests with the top ten. Sequences were obtained from PBMCs. This receptor was obtained from a man aged 18 to 30 in good health and CMV-seronegative.

The CDR3 DNA reads TGTGCCAGCAGCCCGAGCCAGGGTCTAGCGGGAGAGTCAGATACGCAGTATTTT. Residues: CASSPSQGLAGESDTQYF. The chain has TRBV7-9 and TRBJ2-3; the match to TRBD2 covers 10 bases. The ends lost 5 bases at V and 4 bases at J; junction bases unmatched: 15. Germline CDR1 is SEHNR and CDR2 is FQNEAQ (reference sequence). This CDR3 contains 18 residues. Full variable domain (remainder filled in from reference TRBV7-9 and TRBJ2-3): DTGVSQNPRHKITKRGQNVTFRCDPISEHNRLYWYRQTLGQGPEFLTYFQNEAQLEKSRLLSDRFSAERPKGSFSTLEIQRTEQGDSAMYLCASSPSQGLAGESDTQYFGPGTRLTVL.